Listed here are 19 T cell receptor beta chains from one sample, sequenced in a study of response to subunit inactivated influenza vaccine. TCRdb fed the RT-PCR reads into MiXCR, producing one record per CDR3 protein. The data show fewer than 600,000 distinct CDR3 sequences, with around 7.9% seen just once and around 14% held by the top ten. The specimen comprised PBMCs from blood, sampled less than 25 months after vaccination. These receptors all come from a man aged 45-69 years who received an inactivated influenza vaccine.

The chain employs TRBV14 and TRBJ2-1; D call uncertain. Between the trimmed V and J ends, which lost 1 base and 7 bases, there was a span of 8 bases. This CDR3 has 13 amino acids. In germline, CDR1 is SGHDN, CDR2 FVKESK. This CDR3 is CASSQVMHNEQFF. The DNA for the CDR3 is TGTGCCAGCAGCCAAGTGATGCATAATGAGCAGTTCTTC.

This clonotype was picked up a small number of times. The J gene is TRBJ1-2, the V gene TRBV6-5; no clear D. The CDR3 consists of 15 residues. Per germline, CDR1 MNHEY and CDR2 SVGAGI. V lost 2 bases, J lost 3 bases, and 13 bases lay in between. The CDR3 sequence is CASSYTHRDHYGYTF. CDR3 coding DNA: TGTGCCAGCAGTTACACTCATAGGGATCACTATGGCTACACCTTC.

This clonotype was detected only a few times. This sequence joins TRBV9 and TRBJ1-1, with 9 bases that match TRBD1. The CDR3 runs to 14 residues. Per the germline V gene, CDR1 is SGDLS and CDR2 is YYNGEE. The junction had 7 bases not matched to a gene; V was cut back by 4 bases and J by 6 bases. The CDR3 here is CASSTGTGFPEAFF. The CDR3 DNA sequence: TGTGCCAGCAGCACCGGGACAGGGTTCCCTGAAGCTTTCTTT.

The chain has TRBV7-2 and TRBJ2-1; D remains ambiguous. The germline CDR1 and CDR2 sequences are SGHTA and FQGNSA. The V end was cut by 0 bases, the J end by 12 bases, with 6 bases between. This CDR3 contains 11 residues. The CDR3, as DNA: TGTGCCAGCAGCTTAGCTGGGCCGCAGTTCTTC. This translates into CASSLAGPQFF.

The gene calls are TRBV20-1 and TRBJ2-7; 10 nucleotides align to TRBD2. Germline assignment: CDR1 DFQATT and CDR2 SNEGSKA (reference sequence). Losses at the gene ends were 3 bases for V and 1 base for J; bases not matched to a gene: 6. The length of the CDR3 is 15 residues. CDR3 DNA sequence: TGCAGTGCTAGCTCAGGACTAGCGGAATCCTACGAGCAGTACTTC. Residues: CSASSGLAESYEQYF.

This chain links TRBV7-9 with TRBJ2-7, with 7 bases aligning to TRBD1. J lost 11 bases, V lost 6 bases, and 7 bases had no gene match. Germline V gene lookup returns CDR1 SEHNR and CDR2 FQNEAQ (reference sequence). The CDR3 spans 11 residues. For the CDR3, the DNA is TGTGCCAGCAGACTCGGACAGGATAAGTACTTC. The encoded protein is CASRLGQDKYF.

This clonotype has more than one count but fewer than ten. Sequence at one end of the junction differs from germline and may be a read error. The CDR3 DNA sequence: TGTGCCACAGGGGACAATCCGCCCCAGCATTTT. Its protein product is CATGDNPPQHF. The chain joins TRBV19 to TRBJ1-5; TRBD1 is a possible D gene (6 bases). The CDR3 runs 11 residues. Germline lookup yields CDR1 LNHDA and CDR2 SQIVND (reference sequence).

This clonotype appeared many times. The genes are TRBV6-5 and TRBJ2-3, with D tentatively TRBD2 (6 bases). The germline gives CDR1 MNHEY, CDR2 SVGAGI. The CDR3 extends over 16 amino acids. V lost 0 bases and J 0 bases, leaving 10 bases between the germline ends. The CDR3 sequence is CASSYSGGSSTDTQYF. CDR3 nucleotide sequence: TGTGCCAGCAGTTACTCGGGGGGATCTAGCACAGATACGCAGTATTTT.

This clonotype was observed a handful of times. The V and J genes are TRBV4-3 and TRBJ2-3; the match to TRBD2 covers 10 bases. The germline CDR1 and CDR2 sequences are LGHNA and YSLEER. The CDR3 consists of 18 residues. With 1 base clipped from V and 9 bases from J, the junction kept 16 bases outside the gene matches. CDR3 nucleotides: TGCGCCAGCAGCCAAGCCGGGAGCGGGGGGGGCTCACGGGGGACGCAGTATTTT. Its translation: CASSQAGSGGGSRGTQYF.

This clonotype was counted a few times. CDR3 in DNA: TGTGCCAGTAGTATCGCTAGCGGGGCCCGGGGCGCCGGGGAGCTGTTTTTT. It is translated as CASSIASGARGAGELFF. This sequence joins TRBV19 and TRBJ2-2; 9 bases agree with TRBD2. This CDR3 comprises 17 residues. The germline gives CDR1 LNHDA, CDR2 SQIVND (reference sequence). Trimming at V came to 3 bases and at J to 6 bases, leaving 11 bases not matched to a gene.

This chain links TRBV2 with TRBJ2-5, with D perhaps matching TRBD1 (6 bases). Germline V gene sequence: CDR1 SNHLY, CDR2 FYNNEI. The CDR3 is made up of 12 amino acids. Trimming removed 6 bases at V and 4 bases at J, with 9 bases between. The CDR3 DNA reads as TGTGCCAGCAGGGGGGCCAGAGAGACCCAGTACTTC. It specifies CASRGARETQYF.

This clonotype was observed a few times. The J gene is TRBJ2-1, the V gene TRBV7-2; no firm D call. Trimming removed 1 base from V and 10 bases from J, with 14 bases in between. CDR3 length equals 14 residues. Germline assignment: CDR1 SGHTA and CDR2 FQGNSA. In DNA, the CDR3 is TGTGCCAGCAGCTTAGGAATGGGCCCCGGGGAGCAGTTCTTC. Protein product: CASSLGMGPGEQFF.

This clonotype was seen only once. A read error may produce the germline difference seen at one junction end. The chain is built from TRBV19 and TRBJ1-2, with D possibly being TRBD1 (5 bases). Per germline, CDR1 LNHDA and CDR2 SQIVND (reference sequence). CDR3 length: 14 residues. The CDR3: CASSRDGGGEGYTF. The CDR3 region has the DNA TGTGCCAGCAGTAGGGATGGTGGGGGAGAAGGCTACACCTTC. The whole variable domain, remainder taken from reference TRBV19 and TRBJ1-2, is DGGITQSPKYLFRKEGQNVTLSCEQNLNHDAMYWYRQDPGQGLRLIYYSQIVNDFQKGDIAEGYSVSREKKESFPLTVTSAQKNPTAFYLCASSRDGGGEGYTFGSGTRLTVV.

This clonotype was seen a few times. DNA of the CDR3: TGTGCCACCGGTATGGTGGGGCAGGGCAATGAGCAGTTCTTC. It encodes CATGMVGQGNEQFF. The genes are TRBV15 and TRBJ2-1; D is possibly TRBD1 (5 bases). CDR1 is LNHNV and CDR2 is YYDKDF in the germline V gene (reference sequence). The CDR3 has 14 amino acids. V gave up 8 bases and J gave up 6 bases, with 17 bases separating them.

The genes are TRBV5-1 and TRBJ1-4; D is uncertain. V lost 4 bases to trimming and J lost 8 bases, with 18 bases between them. The V gene's germline CDR1 is SGHRS and CDR2 YFSETQ. This CDR3 region has 15 residues. CDR3 sequence reads: CASSPWTADQEKLFF. The CDR3 DNA is TGCGCCAGCAGCCCATGGACGGCGGACCAAGAAAAACTGTTTTTT. Full variable domain (outside the CDR3, taken from reference TRBV5-1 and TRBJ1-4): KAGVTQTPRYLIKTRGQQVTLSCSPISGHRSVSWYQQTPGQGLQFLFEYFSETQRNKGNFPGRFSGRQFSNSRSEMNVSTLELGDSALYLCASSPWTADQEKLFFGSGTQLSVL.

This clonotype has just a few counts. The V gene is TRBV7-9, the J gene TRBJ1-6; D is unresolved. Trimming took 5 bases from V and 3 from J, leaving 14 bases between them. This CDR3 region has 16 residues. From germline, CDR1 is SEHNR and CDR2 FQNEAQ (reference sequence). In nucleotides, the CDR3 is TGTGCCAGCAGCCCCGGTGAGGGCCACTATAATTCACCCCTCCACTTT. This gives the protein CASSPGEGHYNSPLHF. The full variable domain, completed using reference TRBV7-9 and TRBJ1-6, is DTGVSQNPRHKITKRGQNVTFRCDPISEHNRLYWYRQTLGQGPEFLTYFQNEAQLEKSRLLSDRFSAERPKGSFSTLEIQRTEQGDSAMYLCASSPGEGHYNSPLHFGNGTRLTVT.

This clonotype was observed at least ten times. V and J are TRBV5-1 and TRBJ2-1, with D perhaps being TRBD1 or TRBD2 (6 bases each). This CDR3 region has 13 residues. With 1 base removed from V and 7 bases from J, the gap between germline ends came to 9 bases. CDR1 is SGHRS, CDR2 YFSETQ, per germline. For the CDR3, the DNA is TGCGCCAGCAGCTTGCCGGGGGCAAATGAGCAGTTCTTC. It translates to CASSLPGANEQFF.

This clonotype has at least ten counts. The rearrangement links TRBV24-1 to TRBJ2-2, with 7 bases fitting TRBD2. The V segment lost 9 bases and the J segment 2 bases; nucleotides outside the gene matches: 5. Germline V lookup: CDR1 KGHDR, CDR2 SFDVKD. The CDR3 consists of 14 residues. The CDR3 is CATASSGNTGELFF. As DNA, the CDR3 is TGTGCCACCGCCTCTAGCGGAAACACCGGGGAGCTGTTTTTT.

The V call is TRBV20-1, the J call TRBJ2-5; D uncertain. Germline values: CDR1 DFQATT, CDR2 SNEGSKA (reference sequence). Trimming left V 3 bases short and J 1 base short, with 9 bases between. The CDR3 extends over 13 amino acids. Here the CDR3 DNA reads TGCAGTGCTAGTTTGGGGATCCAAGAGACCCAGTACTTC. It encodes CSASLGIQETQYF.